Listed here are 13 T cell receptor beta chains from one sample, sequenced in a study of T-cell reconstitution after alpha-beta-depleted transplantation in children. The library targeted TCRbeta and was prepared with unique molecular identifiers. From the PCR reads, TCRdb called clonotypes with MiXCR, one entry per CDR3 protein. Of fewer than 550,000 distinct CDR3 sequences detected, 9.5% to 12% appear once; the ten largest clones hold 14%. Material: PBMCs, mostly from graft donor cells, obtained 180 days after TCRalphabeta/CD19-depleted stem cell transplant. These receptor sequences come from a female patient between 2 and 15 years old who had a stem cell transplant for aplastic anemia, so the T cells may come from the graft donor.

This chain connects TRBV18 to TRBJ1-1; TRBD1 is a possible D gene (5 bases). The CDR3 totals 16 residues. In germline, CDR1 is KGHSH, CDR2 LQKENI. Between the trimmed V and J ends, which lost 3 bases and 3 bases, there was a span of 17 bases. CDR3 DNA: TGTGCCAGCTCACCGGTGAAGTGGGGGACTTACACTGAAGCTTTCTTT. It codes for CASSPVKWGTYTEAFF.

This clonotype was observed a few times. V usage is TRBV7-3 and J usage is TRBJ2-2; unclear D gene. V was shortened by 4 bases and J by 6 bases, with 12 bases between the two germline ends. Germline V gene lookup returns CDR1 SGHTA and CDR2 FQGTGA. The CDR3 is 14 amino acids. CDR3 residues: CASSSRSSPGELFF. Written as DNA, the CDR3 is TGTGCCAGCAGCTCTCGTTCCAGCCCCGGGGAGCTGTTTTTT.

V gene TRBV7-2 combines with J gene TRBJ2-5, with D uncertain. Trimming removed 2 bases from V and 5 bases from J, with 12 bases in between. From germline, CDR1 is SGHTA and CDR2 FQGNSA. The CDR3 spans 14 residues. CDR3 in amino acids: CASSLRAYGETQYF. CDR3 nucleotide sequence: TGTGCCAGCAGCTTACGGGCCTATGGGGAGACCCAGTACTTC.

The table lists this clonotype with a few counts. The CDR3 protein is CASSSDREYGYTF. The CDR3 nucleotides read TGTGCCAGCAGCTCGGACAGGGAGTATGGCTACACCTTC. J is TRBJ1-2 and V is TRBV5-6; TRBD1 aligns across 8 bases. CDR1 is SGHDT and CDR2 is YYEEEE in the germline V gene. Unmatched junction bases numbered 3, after V lost 3 bases and J lost 5 bases. The CDR3 is made up of 13 amino acids.

This clonotype has a handful of counts. The CDR3: CASSLSGGGSGYTF. CDR3 sequence (DNA): TGTGCCAGCAGTTTATCTGGTGGGGGAAGCGGCTACACCTTC. The rearrangement links TRBV28 to TRBJ1-2; perhaps TRBD1 as D (5 bases). Germline V gives CDR1 MDHEN, CDR2 SYDVKM. The V and J ends lost 1 base and 8 bases respectively, with 14 bases between them. This CDR3 spans 14 amino acids.

This clonotype was observed a few times. This chain connects TRBV7-8 to TRBJ1-5, with D unresolved. CDR1 and CDR2 (germline): SGHVS, FQNEAQ. V lost 1 base to trimming and J lost 6 bases, with 7 bases between them. The CDR3 spans 13 residues. CDR3 amino acids: CASSLDLVQPQHF. CDR3 nucleotide sequence: TGTGCCAGCAGCTTAGATCTTGTTCAGCCCCAGCATTTT.

This clonotype is a singleton in its sample. This chain connects TRBV19 to TRBJ1-1; a weak D match, TRBD1 (5 bases). This CDR3 contains 14 residues. V was cut by 2 bases and J by 4 bases, with 11 bases left in between. Germline CDR1 reads LNHDA; CDR2 reads SQIVND (reference sequence). The CDR3 sequence is CASSIQDQGTEAFF. The CDR3 DNA reads TGTGCCAGTAGTATACAGGACCAGGGCACTGAAGCTTTCTTT.

There are a few counts of this clonotype. The V call is TRBV7-6, the J call TRBJ2-1; maybe TRBD2 (6 bases). CDR3 length equals 15 residues. Germline V gene data show CDR1 as SGHVS and CDR2 as FNYEAQ. V lost 5 bases and J lost 3, with 14 bases in between. CDR3 sequence: CASSPRDSLYNEQFF. The CDR3 DNA reads as TGTGCCAGCAGCCCCCGGGACTCCCTCTACAATGAGCAGTTCTTC.

The chain is built from TRBV20-1 and TRBJ1-1; no clear D gene. V was shortened by 7 bases and J by 3 bases, with 9 bases between the two germline ends. Germline CDR1 reads DFQATT; CDR2 reads SNEGSKA (reference sequence). The CDR3 totals 11 residues. As DNA, the CDR3 is TGCAGTGGAGTAAGGGACACTGAAGCTTTCTTT. Translated: CSGVRDTEAFF.

This clonotype was counted between two and nine times. V is TRBV10-3 and J is TRBJ1-2; D is ambiguous. Between the trimmed V and J ends, which lost 8 bases and 7 bases, there was a span of 20 bases. This CDR3 comprises 14 residues. Germline V CDR1 and CDR2: ENHRY, SYGVKD. The DNA of the CDR3 is TGTGCCATCCTCGGCGGGAAAGAATATAGTGGCTACACCTTC. Amino acid sequence: CAILGGKEYSGYTF.

The chain has TRBV7-2 and TRBJ2-5; possibly TRBD2 for D (5 bases). The CDR3 extends over 11 amino acids. Trimming left V 8 bases short and J 5 bases short, with 9 bases between. Germline loops: CDR1 SGHTA, CDR2 FQGNSA. CDR3 bases: TGTGCCAGCGGGAGTTCGGAGACCCAGTACTTC. As protein: CASGSSETQYF. Full variable domain (rest looked up from reference TRBV7-2 and TRBJ2-5): GAGVSQSPSNKVTEKGKDVELRCDPISGHTALYWYRQSLGQGLEFLIYFQGNSAPDKSGLPSDRFSAERTGGSVSTLTIQRTQQEDSAVYLCASGSSETQYFGPGTRLLVL.

The rearrangement joins TRBV13 to TRBJ2-7; D is possibly TRBD1 (5 bases). V was cut by 0 bases and J by 5 bases, with 5 bases left in between. The CDR3 totals 12 residues. Per the germline V gene, CDR1 is PRHDT and CDR2 is FYEKMQ (reference sequence). DNA of the CDR3: TGTGCCAGCAGCTTAGGACAGGACGAGCAGTACGTC. Translating it yields CASSLGQDEQYV.

The V call is TRBV19, the J call TRBJ1-5; D is perhaps TRBD1 (5 bases). Germline V gene data show CDR1 as LNHDA and CDR2 as SQIVND (reference sequence). The CDR3 has 13 amino acids. The V end lost 3 bases, the J end lost 6 bases, and 9 bases lay between the germline ends. The CDR3 here is CASSIQGTQPQHF. For the CDR3, the DNA is TGTGCCAGTAGTATCCAGGGCACTCAGCCCCAGCATTTT.